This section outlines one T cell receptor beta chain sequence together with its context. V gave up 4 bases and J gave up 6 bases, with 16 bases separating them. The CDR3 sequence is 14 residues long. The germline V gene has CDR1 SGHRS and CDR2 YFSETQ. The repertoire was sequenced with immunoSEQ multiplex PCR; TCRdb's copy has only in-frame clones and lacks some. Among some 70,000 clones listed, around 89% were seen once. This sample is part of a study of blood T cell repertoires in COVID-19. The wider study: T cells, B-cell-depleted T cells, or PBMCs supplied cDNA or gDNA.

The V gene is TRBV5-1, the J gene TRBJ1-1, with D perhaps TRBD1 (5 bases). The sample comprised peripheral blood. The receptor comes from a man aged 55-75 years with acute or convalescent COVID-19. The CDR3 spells CASSPGGATAEAFF. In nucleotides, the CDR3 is TGCGCCAGCAGCCCCGGTGGGGCTACCGCTGAAGCTTTCTTT.